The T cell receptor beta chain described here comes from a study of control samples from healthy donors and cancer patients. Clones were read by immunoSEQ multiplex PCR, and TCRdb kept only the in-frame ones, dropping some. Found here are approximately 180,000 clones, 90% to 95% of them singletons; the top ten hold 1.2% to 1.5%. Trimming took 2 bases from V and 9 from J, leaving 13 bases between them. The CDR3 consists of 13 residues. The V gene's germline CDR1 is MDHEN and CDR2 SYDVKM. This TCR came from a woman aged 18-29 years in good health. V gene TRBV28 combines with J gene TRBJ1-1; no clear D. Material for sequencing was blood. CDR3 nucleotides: TGTGCCAGCAGTTTAGTCCGAGACCAAAAAGCTTTCTTT. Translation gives CASSLVRDQKAFF. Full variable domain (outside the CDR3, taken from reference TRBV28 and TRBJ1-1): DVKVTQSSRYLVKRTGEKVFLECVQDMDHENMFWYRQDPGLGLRLIYFSYDVKMKEKGDIPEGYSVSREKKERFSLILESASTNQTSMYLCASSLVRDQKAFFGQGTRLTVV.